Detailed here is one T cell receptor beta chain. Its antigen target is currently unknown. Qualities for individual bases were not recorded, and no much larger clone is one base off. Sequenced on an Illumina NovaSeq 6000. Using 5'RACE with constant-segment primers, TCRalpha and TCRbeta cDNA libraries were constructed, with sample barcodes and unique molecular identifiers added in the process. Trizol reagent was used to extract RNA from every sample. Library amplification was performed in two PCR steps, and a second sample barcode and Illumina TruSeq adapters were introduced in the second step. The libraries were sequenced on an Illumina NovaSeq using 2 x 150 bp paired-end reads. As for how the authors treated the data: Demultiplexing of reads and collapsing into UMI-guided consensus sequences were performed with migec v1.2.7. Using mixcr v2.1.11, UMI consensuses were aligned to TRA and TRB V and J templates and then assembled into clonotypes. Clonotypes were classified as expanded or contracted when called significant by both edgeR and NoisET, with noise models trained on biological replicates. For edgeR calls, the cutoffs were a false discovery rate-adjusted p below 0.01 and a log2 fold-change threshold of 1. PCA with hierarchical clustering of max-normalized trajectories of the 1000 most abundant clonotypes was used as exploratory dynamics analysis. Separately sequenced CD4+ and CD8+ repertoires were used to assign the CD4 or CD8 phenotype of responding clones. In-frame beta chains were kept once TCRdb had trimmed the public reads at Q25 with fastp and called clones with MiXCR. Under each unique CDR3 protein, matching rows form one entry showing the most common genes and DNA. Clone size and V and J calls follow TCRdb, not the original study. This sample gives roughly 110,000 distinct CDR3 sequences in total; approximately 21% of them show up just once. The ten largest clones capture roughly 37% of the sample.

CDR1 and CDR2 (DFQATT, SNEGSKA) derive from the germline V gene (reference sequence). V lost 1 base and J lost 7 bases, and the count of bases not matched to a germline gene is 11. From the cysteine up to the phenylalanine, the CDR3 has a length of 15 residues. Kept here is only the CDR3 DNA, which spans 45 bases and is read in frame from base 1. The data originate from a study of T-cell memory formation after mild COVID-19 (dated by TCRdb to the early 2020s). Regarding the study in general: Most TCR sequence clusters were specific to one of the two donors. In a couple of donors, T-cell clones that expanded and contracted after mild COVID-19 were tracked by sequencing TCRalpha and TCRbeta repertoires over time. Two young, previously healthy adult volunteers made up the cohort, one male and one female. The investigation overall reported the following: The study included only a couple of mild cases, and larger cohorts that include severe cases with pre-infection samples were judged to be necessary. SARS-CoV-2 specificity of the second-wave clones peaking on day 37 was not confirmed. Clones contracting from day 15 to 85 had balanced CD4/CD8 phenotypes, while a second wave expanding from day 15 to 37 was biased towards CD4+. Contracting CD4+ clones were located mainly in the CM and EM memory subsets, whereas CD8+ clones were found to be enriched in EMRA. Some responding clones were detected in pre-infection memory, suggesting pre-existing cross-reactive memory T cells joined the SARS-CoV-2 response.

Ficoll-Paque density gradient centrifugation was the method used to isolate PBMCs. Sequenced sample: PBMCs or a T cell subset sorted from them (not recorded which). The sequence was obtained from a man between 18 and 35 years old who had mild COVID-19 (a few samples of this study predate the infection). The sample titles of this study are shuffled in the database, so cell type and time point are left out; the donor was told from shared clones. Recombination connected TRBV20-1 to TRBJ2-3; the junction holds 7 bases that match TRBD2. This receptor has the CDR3 CSARVSGEDVNTQYF. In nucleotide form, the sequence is TGCAGTGCTAGAGTAAGCGGGGAGGATGTGAATACGCAGTATTTT.